This T cell receptor (beta chain) stems from a study of blood T cell repertoires in COVID-19. V dropped 5 bases and J dropped 6; count of bases not matched to a gene: 2. Germline V gene data show CDR1 as SNHLY and CDR2 as FYNNEI. CDR3 size: 14 residues. Authors' data handling: Scientists estimated how many nucleated cells there were by amplifying reference gene primers. Profiled with immunoSEQ multiplex PCR; TCRdb holds only in-frame clones, not every one. The DNA was the basis for D and trimming; V, J and clone size are from that table. The repertoire holds tens of thousands of clones, about 91% seen once, with 5.5% to 7.5% in the top ten.

The chain employs TRBV2 and TRBJ1-4, with 11 bases identical to TRBD1. The TCR originated in a woman at least 80 years old with acute or convalescent COVID-19. The sequenced sample consisted of peripheral blood. CDR3 DNA sequence: TGTGCCAGCAGTAGGACAGGGGGCGATGAAAAACTGTTTTTT. This sequence encodes CASSRTGGDEKLFF. Complete variable domain (other parts from reference TRBV2 and TRBJ1-4): EPEVTQTPSHQVTQMGQEVILRCVPISNHLYFYWYRQILGQKVEFLVSFYNNEISEKSEIFDDQFSVERPDGSNFTLKIRSTKLEDSAMYFCASSRTGGDEKLFFGSGTQLSVL.